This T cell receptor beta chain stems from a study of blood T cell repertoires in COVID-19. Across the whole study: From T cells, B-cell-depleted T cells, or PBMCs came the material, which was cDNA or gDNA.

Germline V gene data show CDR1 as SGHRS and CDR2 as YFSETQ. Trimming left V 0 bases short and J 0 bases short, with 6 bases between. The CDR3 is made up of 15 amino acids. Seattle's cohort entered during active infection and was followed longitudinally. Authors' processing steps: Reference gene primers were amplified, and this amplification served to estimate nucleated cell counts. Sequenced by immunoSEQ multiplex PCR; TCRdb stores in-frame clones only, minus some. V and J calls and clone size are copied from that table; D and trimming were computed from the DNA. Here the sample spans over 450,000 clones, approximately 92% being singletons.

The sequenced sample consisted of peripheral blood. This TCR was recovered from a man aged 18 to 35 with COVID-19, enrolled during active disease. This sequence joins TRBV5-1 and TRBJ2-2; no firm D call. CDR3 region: CASSLVASNTGELFF. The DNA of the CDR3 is TGCGCCAGCAGCTTGGTGGCCTCGAACACCGGGGAGCTGTTTTTT.